A selection of T cell receptor beta chains follows, all from one sample in a study of cytomegalovirus exposure and HLA in healthy donors. Only in-frame clones appear in the TCRdb table, and some are missing; sequencing was by immunoSEQ multiplex PCR. Counted here are roughly 190,000 clones, about 80% occurring once; the ten biggest clones make up approximately 1.1%. Sequenced input: PBMCs. Every receptor here comes from a woman aged 40 to 50 in good health and CMV-seronegative. CDR3s include the opening cysteine and the closing phenylalanine or tryptophan. The D gene is left open where the match is weak. Clone size appears in some rows only: once, few, many, or a class for an expanded clone.

TRBJ1-4 few TRBV25-1 - CASRSTGTEKLFF TGTGCCAGCAGATCTACAGGGACAGAAAAACTGTTTTTT
TRBJ2-3 - TRBV11-1 TRBD1 CASSLTRDSRVDTQYF TGTGCCAGCAGCCTGACCCGGGACAGCCGAGTGGATACGCAGTATTTT
TRBJ2-3 once TRBV7-8 TRBD2 CASSAARVEREAPDTQYF TGTGCCAGCAGCGCAGCCAGGGTGGAGCGGGAGGCTCCGGATACGCAGTATTTT
TRBJ2-5 - TRBV14 - CASSQDLKETQYF TGTGCCAGCAGCCAAGATTTAAAAGAGACCCAGTACTTC
TRBJ1-1 - TRBV6-5 - CASRPLEANTEAFF TGTGCCAGCAGACCTTTGGAGGCGAACACTGAAGCTTTCTTT
TRBJ2-7 - TRBV14 TRBD2 CASSQDLPREEESGLTFEQYF TGTGCCAGCAGCCAAGACTTGCCTCGGGAGGAAGAGAGCGGACTGACTTTCGAGCAGTACTTC
TRBJ1-5 - TRBV30 TRBD1 CAWSAQGGRPQHF TGTGCCTGGAGTGCACAGGGGGGTCGGCCCCAGCATTTT
TRBJ1-1 - TRBV18 TRBD1 CASSPRGQLTNTEAFF TGTGCCAGCTCACCACGGGGACAGCTAACGAACACTGAAGCTTTCTTT
TRBJ2-1 - TRBV4-2 - CASSQDQQGTYNEQFF TGTGCCAGCAGCCAAGACCAGCAGGGGACCTACAATGAGCAGTTCTTC
TRBJ2-3 - TRBV5-4 TRBD2 CASSHPSSGRAPDTQYF TGTGCCAGCAGTCACCCGTCTAGCGGGAGGGCCCCAGATACGCAGTATTTT
TRBJ1-5 - TRBV30 - CAWSLGQNNQPQHF TGTGCCTGGAGTCTGGGGCAGAACAATCAGCCCCAGCATTTT
TRBJ2-6 - TRBV7-9 TRBD1 CASSLSRQGTSGANVLTF TGTGCCAGCAGCTTATCACGACAGGGGACATCTGGGGCCAACGTCCTGACTTTC
TRBJ2-6 few TRBV25-1 - CASSGRRRGGANVLTF TGTGCCAGCAGTGGAAGACGGAGGGGTGGGGCCAACGTCCTGACTTTC
TRBJ1-2 - TRBV7-2 - CASSYPRGEIDYGYTF TGTGCCAGCAGCTACCCCCGTGGGGAGATTGACTATGGCTACACCTTC